This passage covers 7 T cell receptor beta chains from one sample sequenced in a study of blood T cell repertoires in COVID-19. Using immunoSEQ multiplex PCR, the repertoire was profiled, and TCRdb retains in-frame clones only, with some absent. The repertoire consists of roughly 250,000 clones, with around 83% occurring once and the leading ten covering roughly 12%. Sequencing was performed on peripheral blood. All receptors come from a woman aged 55-75 years with active or convalescent COVID-19.

The V and J genes are TRBV6-6 and TRBJ1-1; 7 bases match TRBD1. After removal of 2 bases from V and 0 bases from J, the junction contained 6 bases not matched to a gene. The germline V gene has CDR1 MNHNY and CDR2 SVGAGI (reference sequence). This CDR3 is built from 16 residues. The CDR3 sequence: CASSYAGTVLNTEAFF. The CDR3 nucleotides are TGTGCCAGCAGTTACGCTGGGACAGTCCTGAACACTGAAGCTTTCTTT.

This clone came up once. The chain recombines TRBV7-2 with TRBJ1-5, with D unresolved. V was cut by 5 bases and J by 5 bases, with 13 bases left in between. This CDR3 region has 14 residues. Germline CDR1 and CDR2: SGHTA and FQGNSA. The CDR3 sequence is CASSITGGYQPQHF. For the CDR3, the DNA is TGTGCCAGCAGCATCACGGGCGGGTATCAGCCCCAGCATTTT.

The chain couples TRBV19 to TRBJ2-3, with 7 bases matching TRBD1. In germline, CDR1 is LNHDA, CDR2 SQIVND (reference sequence). V lost 3 bases, J lost 0 bases, and 9 bases stayed unmatched. The CDR3 is made up of 17 amino acids. As DNA, the CDR3 is TGTGCCAGTAGTATCAGTCCGACAGGGCCTAGCACAGATACGCAGTATTTT. It is translated as CASSISPTGPSTDTQYF. Supplemented by reference TRBV19 and TRBJ2-3, the full variable domain reads DGGITQSPKYLFRKEGQNVTLSCEQNLNHDAMYWYRQDPGQGLRLIYYSQIVNDFQKGDIAEGYSVSREKKESFPLTVTSAQKNPTAFYLCASSISPTGPSTDTQYFGPGTRLTVL.

The chain uses TRBV2 and TRBJ1-2; tentative D call: TRBD1 (5 bases). V was trimmed by 2 bases and J by 0 bases, leaving 10 bases between them. This CDR3 region has 15 residues. Germline V gene data show CDR1 as SNHLY and CDR2 as FYNNEI. The CDR3 DNA sequence: TGTGCCAGCAGTGAATCCCCAGGGCCTAACTATGGCTACACCTTC. Translation: CASSESPGPNYGYTF.

V and J are TRBV7-9 and TRBJ1-2; D not resolved. V lost 5 bases and J 8 bases, leaving 21 bases between the germline ends. There are 15 residues in the CDR3. In germline, CDR1 is SEHNR, CDR2 FQNEAQ (reference sequence). CDR3: CASSRGTNPIEGYTF. CDR3 nucleotide sequence: TGTGCCAGCAGCCGCGGTACGAACCCGATCGAGGGCTACACCTTC.

This clone was picked up a small number of times. The chain uses TRBV5-5 and TRBJ1-5; 11 nucleotides align to TRBD1. The V gene's germline CDR1 is SGHKS and CDR2 YYEKEE (reference sequence). V was clipped by 4 bases and J by 6 bases; unmatched bases: 6. The CDR3 is made up of 15 amino acids. DNA for the CDR3: TGTGCCAGCAGCCCGGACAGGGGGCTTCGTCAGCCCCAGCATTTT. Translated: CASSPDRGLRQPQHF.

This clone was seen a handful of times. This rearrangement joins TRBV28 to TRBJ1-1, with D maybe TRBD1 (5 bases). The germline V gene encodes CDR1 MDHEN and CDR2 SYDVKM. V lost 3 bases to trimming and J lost 5 bases, with 10 bases between them. This CDR3 comprises 13 residues. CDR3 residues: CASSFPGVTEAFF. CDR3 coding DNA: TGTGCCAGCAGTTTTCCGGGGGTAACTGAAGCTTTCTTT.